This T cell receptor (beta chain) appears in the sequencing data of a study of blood T cell repertoires in COVID-19. Study as a whole: The cDNA or gDNA used as material had been derived from T cells, B-cell-depleted T cells, or PBMCs.

Per the authors' pipeline: Nucleated cell counts were estimated from reference gene primer amplification. The method was immunoSEQ multiplex PCR; TCRdb's version includes in-frame clones alone and lacks a portion of them. V, J and clone size are taken as reported in that table, and D and trimming were inferred from the DNA itself. Here the sample spans fewer than 70,000 clones, 85% to 90% being singletons. This CDR3 has 15 amino acids. Germline CDR1 reads LNHDA; CDR2 reads SQIVND (reference sequence). After removal of 3 bases from V and 8 bases from J, the junction contained 11 bases not matched to a gene. This clone was observed a few times.

The clonotype comes from a human donor in a cohort sampled during active COVID-19. Sequencing used peripheral blood. J is TRBJ1-1 and V is TRBV19; 8 positions agree with TRBD1. The CDR3 DNA follows: TGTGCCAGTAGTATCCCGAGACAGGGGACAGACGAAGCTTTCTTT. It specifies CASSIPRQGTDEAFF.